The rows below give T cell receptor beta chains drawn from one sample of a study of blood T cell repertoires in COVID-19. Sequencing used immunoSEQ multiplex PCR; TCRdb keeps in-frame clones, though not all of them. The sample lists approximately 52,000 clones; under 90% were seen once. Sequenced sample: peripheral blood. Receptors were obtained from a woman of 80 years or more with acute or convalescent COVID-19. Each CDR3 is given with its conserved first and last residue. A D gene is named only where the DNA matches it firmly. A row's size may be missing; if present it is once, few, many or a size class.

clone_size: .
v_call: TRBV5-5
d_call: .
j_call: TRBJ2-2
cdr3_nt: TGTGCCAGCAGCCCCCACAGGGACGGGGAGCTGTTTTTT
cdr3_aa: CASSPHRDGELFF

clone_size: .
v_call: TRBV7-2
d_call: .
j_call: TRBJ1-1
cdr3_nt: TGTGCCAGCAGCTTAGTGGGGGGACCGAACACTGAAGCTTTCTTT
cdr3_aa: CASSLVGGPNTEAFF

clone_size: .
v_call: TRBV14
d_call: .
j_call: TRBJ1-2
cdr3_nt: TGTGCCAGCAGCAGGAACAGGGCCGGCTATGGCTACACCTTC
cdr3_aa: CASSRNRAGYGYTF

clone_size: few
v_call: TRBV20-1
d_call: .
j_call: TRBJ1-6
cdr3_nt: TGCAGTGCTAGTCAGGATCCTTCCCAGTCACCCCTCCACTTT
cdr3_aa: CSASQDPSQSPLHF

clone_size: .
v_call: TRBV3-1/TRBV3-2
d_call: TRBD2
j_call: TRBJ2-1
cdr3_nt: TGTGCCAGCAGCCAACTCACGACTAGCGGCTACAATGAGCAGTTCTTC
cdr3_aa: CASSQLTTSGYNEQFF

clone_size: .
v_call: TRBV10-3
d_call: .
j_call: TRBJ1-5
cdr3_nt: TGTGCCATCAGTGAGGGACTGAGCAATCAGCCCCAGCATTTT
cdr3_aa: CAISEGLSNQPQHF

clone_size: once
v_call: TRBV12-5
d_call: TRBD1
j_call: TRBJ1-5
cdr3_nt: TGTGCTAGTGGTCCCTGGGCAGGGGGCTATAGCAATCAGCCCCAGCATTTT
cdr3_aa: CASGPWAGGYSNQPQHF

clone_size: .
v_call: TRBV11-1
d_call: TRBD1
j_call: TRBJ1-1
cdr3_nt: TGTGCCAGCAGCTCGCAGGGGGCCAACACTGAAGCTTTCTTT
cdr3_aa: CASSSQGANTEAFF

clone_size: .
v_call: TRBV6-5
d_call: .
j_call: TRBJ1-1
cdr3_nt: TGTGCCAGCAGTCTTACAGGGTACACTGAAGCTTTCTTT
cdr3_aa: CASSLTGYTEAFF

clone_size: .
v_call: TRBV5-1
d_call: TRBD1
j_call: TRBJ1-2
cdr3_nt: TGCGCCAGCAGCCAGATACAGGGGGCAGACTATGGCTACACCTTC
cdr3_aa: CASSQIQGADYGYTF

clone_size: .
v_call: TRBV11-2
d_call: TRBD1
j_call: TRBJ2-7
cdr3_nt: TGTGCCAGCAGCTTCATGGCCGGGACAGGGGCCCACGAGCAGTACTTC
cdr3_aa: CASSFMAGTGAHEQYF